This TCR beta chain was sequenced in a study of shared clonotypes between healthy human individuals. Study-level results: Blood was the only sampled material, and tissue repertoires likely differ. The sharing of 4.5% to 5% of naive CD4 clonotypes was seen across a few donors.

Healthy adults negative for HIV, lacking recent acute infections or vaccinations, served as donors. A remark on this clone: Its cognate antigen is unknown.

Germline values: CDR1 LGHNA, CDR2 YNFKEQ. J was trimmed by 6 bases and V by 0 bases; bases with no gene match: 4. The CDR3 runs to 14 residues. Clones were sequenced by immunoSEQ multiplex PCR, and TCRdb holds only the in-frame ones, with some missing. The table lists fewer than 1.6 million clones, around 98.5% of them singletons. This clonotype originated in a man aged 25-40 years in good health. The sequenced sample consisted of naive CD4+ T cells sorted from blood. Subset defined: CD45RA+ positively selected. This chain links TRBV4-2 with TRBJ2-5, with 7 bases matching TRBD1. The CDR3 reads CASSQDLDRQTQYF. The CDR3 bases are TGTGCCAGCAGCCAAGATTTGGACAGGCAGACCCAGTACTTC.